This T cell receptor beta chain came from a study of vaccination effects on CD4 cells after COVID-19. The CDR3 runs to 13 residues. From germline, CDR1 is KGHSH and CDR2 LQKENI. V was clipped by 8 bases and J by 4 bases, with 14 bases between them. Here immunoSEQ multiplex PCR was the method, and the copy in TCRdb shows in-frame clones only, minus some. The table has more than 25,000 clones, roughly two thirds seen once. Antigen-specific CD4+ T cells expanded by the ViraFEST assay with viral peptide pools were then sequenced. When 10 to 11 days of culture had elapsed, CD4+ T cells were isolated. Days 3 and 7 saw half the medium replaced with IL-2 medium. Concerning this clone itself: Its target is unknown.

This chain links TRBV18 with TRBJ1-2; possible D gene TRBD1, 6 bases. This material consisted of CD4+ T cells from PBMCs cultured with HCoV-229E spike peptides, taken before COVID-19 vaccination. The clonotype originates from a human donor who received a COVID-19 vaccine. The CDR3 is CASTPGAGYGYTF. The DNA of the CDR3 is TGTGCCAGCACTCCGGGGGCCGGCTATGGCTACACCTTC.